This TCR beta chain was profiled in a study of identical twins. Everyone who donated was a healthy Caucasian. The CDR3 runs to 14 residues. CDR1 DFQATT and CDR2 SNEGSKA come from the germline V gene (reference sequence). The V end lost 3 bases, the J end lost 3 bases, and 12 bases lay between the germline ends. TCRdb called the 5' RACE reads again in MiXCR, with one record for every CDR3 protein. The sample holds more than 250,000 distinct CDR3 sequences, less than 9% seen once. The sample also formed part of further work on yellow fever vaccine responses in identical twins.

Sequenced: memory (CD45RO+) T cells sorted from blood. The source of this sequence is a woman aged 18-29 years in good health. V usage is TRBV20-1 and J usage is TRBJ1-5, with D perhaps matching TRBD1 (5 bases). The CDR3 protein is CSARPTGFNQPQHF. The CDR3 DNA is TGCAGTGCTAGGCCAACAGGATTCAATCAGCCCCAGCATTTT.